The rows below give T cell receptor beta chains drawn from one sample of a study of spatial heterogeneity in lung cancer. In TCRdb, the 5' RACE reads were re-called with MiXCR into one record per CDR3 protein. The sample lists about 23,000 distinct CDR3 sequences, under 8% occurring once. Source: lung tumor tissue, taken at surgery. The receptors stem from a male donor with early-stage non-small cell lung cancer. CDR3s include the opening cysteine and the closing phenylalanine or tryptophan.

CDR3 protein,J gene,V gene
CASSPHPDQPQHF,TRBJ1-5,TRBV7-6
CASSGGTGADEQYF,TRBJ2-7,TRBV5-6
CASSLALASGQREQFF,TRBJ2-1,TRBV5-5
CSASSPRDTEAFF,TRBJ1-1,TRBV20-1
CASNRSHVYGYTF,TRBJ1-2,TRBV11-1
CASSLAGDGYTF,TRBJ1-2,TRBV7-9
CASSLVPGQGAMNTEAFF,TRBJ1-1,TRBV11-2
CASSPETGGELFF,TRBJ2-2,TRBV7-3
CASSWTDEGGQPQHF,TRBJ1-5,TRBV12-3/TRBV12-4
CRGTSGYNEQFF,TRBJ2-1,TRBV20-1
CASSRDRSTDTQYF,TRBJ2-3,TRBV3-1
CASSPDKGHEQYF,TRBJ2-7,TRBV18
CSVDRGRGDTEAFF,TRBJ1-1,TRBV29-1
CASSFHRGLFHGELFF,TRBJ2-2,TRBV13
CASVRPPRETQYF,TRBJ2-5,TRBV6-2/TRBV6-3
CASSQRVSYEQYF,TRBJ2-7,TRBV4-3
CASSIRTGGLPLHF,TRBJ1-6,TRBV6-2/TRBV6-3
CASSANRGTQYF,TRBJ2-5,TRBV7-2
CASSQVRTVATEAFF,TRBJ1-1,TRBV3-1
CAISEGGFKSTTNEKLFF,TRBJ1-4,TRBV10-3
CASSFLDRLNTEAFF,TRBJ1-1,TRBV5-1
CASSYGTSGINEQFF,TRBJ2-1,TRBV11-2
CASTQQPEETQYF,TRBJ2-5,TRBV7-2
CASTPGGAEQPQHF,TRBJ1-5,TRBV28
CASSAQGSPLHF,TRBJ1-6,TRBV12-3/TRBV12-4
CASRFRDRGTYGYTF,TRBJ1-2,TRBV28
CASKGTYSNQPQHF,TRBJ1-5,TRBV19
CATSAGSYGYTF,TRBJ1-2,TRBV24-1
CASSDSGARDTQYF,TRBJ2-3,TRBV6-4
CASRRFSGGRYTDTQYF,TRBJ2-3,TRBV6-5
CASRSRANTEAFF,TRBJ1-1,TRBV28
CASRPLASPKDEQFF,TRBJ2-1,TRBV6-2/TRBV6-3
CASSLNGRSFTDTQYF,TRBJ2-3,TRBV5-1
CASSSQSSLSSTDTQYF,TRBJ2-3,TRBV7-3
CASGQGASNEQFF,TRBJ2-1,TRBV14
CASSFSLGLKDTQYF,TRBJ2-3,TRBV7-9
CASSEGGPRSGQYF,TRBJ2-3,TRBV2
CSVRGQGGTGELFF,TRBJ2-2,TRBV29-1
CASSFIAEPTGELFF,TRBJ2-2,TRBV5-1
CASRKAGEGSYEQYF,TRBJ2-7,TRBV6-5
CSARVRARLSYEQYF,TRBJ2-7,TRBV20-1
CASSLWASVEQFF,TRBJ2-1,TRBV27
CASSPGESNEQFF,TRBJ2-1,TRBV12-3/TRBV12-4